This T cell receptor (beta chain) was sequenced in a study of blood T cell repertoires in COVID-19. Study as a whole: T cells, B-cell-depleted T cells, or PBMCs provided the cDNA or gDNA that served as material.

Germline V CDR1 and CDR2: MGHDK, SYGVNS. There are 12 residues in the CDR3. The V gene lost 8 bases and the J gene lost 0 bases, with 7 bases spanning the gap. Sequenced by immunoSEQ multiplex PCR; TCRdb stores in-frame clones only, minus some. The table lists about 270,000 clones, 80% to 95% of them singletons. This TCR came from a man aged 40-50 years who had been exposed to COVID-19. The genes are TRBV25-1 and TRBJ1-1, with D possibly TRBD1 on 5 matching bases. What was sequenced was PBMCs or T cells enriched from blood (not recorded which). CDR3 loop: CASRGVNTEAFF. In DNA, the CDR3 is TGTGCCAGCCGGGGGGTGAACACTGAAGCTTTCTTT.